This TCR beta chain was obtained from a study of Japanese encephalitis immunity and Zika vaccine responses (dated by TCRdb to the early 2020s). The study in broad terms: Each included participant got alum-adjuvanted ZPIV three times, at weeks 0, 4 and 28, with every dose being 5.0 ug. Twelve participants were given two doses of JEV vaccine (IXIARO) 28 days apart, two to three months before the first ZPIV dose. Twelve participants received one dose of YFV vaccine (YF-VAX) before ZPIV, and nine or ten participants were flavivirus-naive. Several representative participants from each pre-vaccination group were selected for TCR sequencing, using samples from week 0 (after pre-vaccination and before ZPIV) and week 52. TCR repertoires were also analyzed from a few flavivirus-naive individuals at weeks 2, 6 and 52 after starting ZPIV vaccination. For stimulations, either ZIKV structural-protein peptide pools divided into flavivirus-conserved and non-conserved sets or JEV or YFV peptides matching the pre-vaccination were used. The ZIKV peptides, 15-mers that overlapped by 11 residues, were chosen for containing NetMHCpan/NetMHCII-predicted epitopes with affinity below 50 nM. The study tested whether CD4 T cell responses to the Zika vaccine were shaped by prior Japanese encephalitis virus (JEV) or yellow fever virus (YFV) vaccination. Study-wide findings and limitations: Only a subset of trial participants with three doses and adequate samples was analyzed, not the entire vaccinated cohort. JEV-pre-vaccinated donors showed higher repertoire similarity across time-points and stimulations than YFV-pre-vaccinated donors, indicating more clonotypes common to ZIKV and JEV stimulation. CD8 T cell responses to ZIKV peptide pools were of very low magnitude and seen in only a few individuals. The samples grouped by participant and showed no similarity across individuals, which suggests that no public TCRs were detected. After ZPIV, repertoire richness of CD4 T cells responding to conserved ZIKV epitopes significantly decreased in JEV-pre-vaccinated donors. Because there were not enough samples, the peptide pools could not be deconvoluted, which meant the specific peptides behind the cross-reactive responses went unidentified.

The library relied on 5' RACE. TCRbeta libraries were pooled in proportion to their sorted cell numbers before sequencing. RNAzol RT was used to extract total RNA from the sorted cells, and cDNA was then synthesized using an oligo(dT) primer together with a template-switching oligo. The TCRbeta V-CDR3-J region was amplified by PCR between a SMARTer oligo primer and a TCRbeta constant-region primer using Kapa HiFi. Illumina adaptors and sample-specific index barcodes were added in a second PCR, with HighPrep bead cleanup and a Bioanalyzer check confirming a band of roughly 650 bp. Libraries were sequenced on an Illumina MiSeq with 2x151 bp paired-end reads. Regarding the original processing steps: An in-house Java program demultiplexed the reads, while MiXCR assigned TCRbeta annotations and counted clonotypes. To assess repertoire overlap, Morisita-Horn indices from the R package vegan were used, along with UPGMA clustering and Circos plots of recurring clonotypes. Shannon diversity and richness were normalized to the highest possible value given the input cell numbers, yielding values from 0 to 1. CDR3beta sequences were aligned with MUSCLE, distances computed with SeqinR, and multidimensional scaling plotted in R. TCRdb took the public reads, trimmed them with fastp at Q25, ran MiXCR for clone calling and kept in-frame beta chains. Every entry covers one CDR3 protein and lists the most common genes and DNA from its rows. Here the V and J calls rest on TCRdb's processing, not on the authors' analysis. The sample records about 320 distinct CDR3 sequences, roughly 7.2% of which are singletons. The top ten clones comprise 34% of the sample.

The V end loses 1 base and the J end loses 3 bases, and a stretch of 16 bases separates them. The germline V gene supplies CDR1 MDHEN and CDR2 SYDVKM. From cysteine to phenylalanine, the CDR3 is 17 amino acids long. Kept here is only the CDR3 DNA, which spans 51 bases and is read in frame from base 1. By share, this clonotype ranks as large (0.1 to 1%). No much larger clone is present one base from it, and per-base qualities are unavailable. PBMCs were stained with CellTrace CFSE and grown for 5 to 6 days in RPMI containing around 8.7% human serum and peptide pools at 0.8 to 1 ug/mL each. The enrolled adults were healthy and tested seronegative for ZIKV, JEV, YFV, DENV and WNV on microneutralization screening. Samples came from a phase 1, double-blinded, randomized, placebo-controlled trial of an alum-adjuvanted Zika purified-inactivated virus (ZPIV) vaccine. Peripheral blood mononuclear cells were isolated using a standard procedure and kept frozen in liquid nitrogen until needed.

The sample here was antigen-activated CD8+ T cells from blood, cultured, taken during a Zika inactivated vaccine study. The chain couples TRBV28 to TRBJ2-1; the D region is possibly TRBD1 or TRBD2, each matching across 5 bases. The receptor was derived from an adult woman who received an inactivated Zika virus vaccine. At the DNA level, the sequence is TGTGCCAGCAGTTTATTGGGACGCGGTTTTATCTACAATGAGCAGTTCTTC. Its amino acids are CASSLLGRGFIYNEQFF.